One and the same sample provided the 24 T cell receptor beta chains below, sequenced in a study of shared clonotypes between healthy human individuals. Sequenced by immunoSEQ multiplex PCR; TCRdb stores in-frame clones only, minus some. The sample has roughly 2.5 million clones, approximately 92% seen once. The sample consisted of naive CD4+ T cells sorted from blood. Subset indicated: CD45RA+ positively selected. These receptors were obtained from a man between 18 and 35 years old in good health.

The chain couples TRBV27 to TRBJ1-2; 7 nucleotides match TRBD1. The V segment lost 8 bases and the J segment 4 bases; nucleotides outside the gene matches: 4. This CDR3 is 12 amino acids long. The germline CDR1 and CDR2 sequences are MNHEY and SMNVEV (reference sequence). The CDR3 protein is CASWTGFYGYTF. The CDR3 nucleotides are TGTGCCAGCTGGACAGGCTTCTATGGCTACACCTTC.

The chain employs TRBV11-2 and TRBJ2-2; weak D call: TRBD1 (5 bases). CDR1 is SGHAT, CDR2 FQNNGV, per germline. This CDR3 has 17 amino acids. The germline V and J ends were trimmed by 1 base and 3 bases, with 15 bases remaining between them. CDR3 nucleotides: TGTGCCAGCAGCTTAGCCAGGGTACGGCGTGACACCGGGGAGCTGTTTTTT. Protein: CASSLARVRRDTGELFF. Full variable domain (outside the CDR3, taken from reference TRBV11-2 and TRBJ2-2): EAGVAQSPRYKIIEKRQSVAFWCNPISGHATLYWYQQILGQGPKLLIQFQNNGVVDDSQLPKDRFSAERLKGVDSTLKIQPAKLEDSAVYLCASSLARVRRDTGELFFGEGSRLTVL.

This clone appeared a single time. The rearrangement links TRBV2 to TRBJ2-2; 10 nucleotides line up with TRBD2. V dropped 7 bases and J dropped 4; count of bases not matched to a gene: 12. CDR1 is SNHLY and CDR2 is FYNNEI in the germline V gene. The CDR3 loop spans 17 amino acids. CDR3 nucleotide sequence: TGTGCCAGCACCCGGACTAGCGGCGCCCTGGGCACCGGGGAGCTGTTTTTT. This encodes CASTRTSGALGTGELFF.

This clone has just one count. The rearrangement links TRBV5-6 to TRBJ2-6; D possibly matches TRBD1 or TRBD2 (5 bases each). Per germline, CDR1 SGHDT and CDR2 YYEEEE. Between the trimmed V and J ends, which lost 4 bases and 0 bases, there was a span of 14 bases. CDR3 length equals 17 residues. Here the CDR3 reads CASSKGRTNSGANVLTF. In DNA form, the CDR3 reads TGTGCCAGCAGCAAGGGACGGACGAACTCTGGGGCCAACGTCCTGACTTTC.

The CDR3: CASSLVAGLGNEQFF. In DNA, the CDR3 is TGCGCCAGCAGCTTGGTCGCGGGATTGGGGAATGAGCAGTTCTTC. This chain uses TRBV5-1 with TRBJ2-1, with D perhaps matching TRBD2 (6 bases). CDR3 length: 15 amino acids. Germline values: CDR1 SGHRS, CDR2 YFSETQ. V was shortened by 0 bases and J by 7 bases, with 14 bases between the two germline ends.

A word on this clone: A read error is possible here, since a much larger clone lies one base away. The identical CDR3 is also encoded by other nucleotide sequences in the sample. The genes are TRBV28 and TRBJ2-7; D is unclear. Deletions cut 4 bases from V and 0 bases from J, with 1 base between. CDR1 MDHEN and CDR2 SYDVKM come from the germline V gene. The CDR3 spans 11 residues. The CDR3 nucleotides read TGTGCCAGCAGTTCCTCCTACGAGCAGTACTTC. Translation: CASSSSYEQYF.

CDR3 residues: CSVDGPTNTEAFF. DNA of the CDR3: TGCAGCGTTGATGGACCTACGAACACTGAAGCTTTCTTT. This chain joins TRBV29-1 and TRBJ1-1; D is undetermined. Germline V gene sequence: CDR1 SQVTM, CDR2 ANQGSEA. The CDR3 is 13 amino acids. V was shortened by 3 bases and J by 1 base, with 9 bases between the two germline ends.

The chain joins TRBV6-6 to TRBJ1-1, with D possibly being TRBD1 (6 bases). V was cut by 5 bases and J by 4 bases, with 14 bases left in between. CDR3 length: 14 residues. Germline CDR1 and CDR2: MNHNY and SVGAGI (reference sequence). The CDR3 is CASSKQGLSTEAFF. CDR3 in DNA: TGTGCCAGCAGTAAACAGGGTTTGAGCACTGAAGCTTTCTTT.

J is TRBJ1-2 and V is TRBV27; D remains unclear. The CDR3 length is 13 residues. V lost 5 bases to trimming and J lost 11 bases, with 18 bases between them. The germline V gene encodes CDR1 MNHEY and CDR2 SMNVEV (reference sequence). The CDR3 region is CASSPLERSRYTF. The CDR3 nucleotides are TGTGCCAGCAGTCCGCTGGAGAGATCGAGGTACACCTTC.

The chain carries TRBV28 and TRBJ2-7, with D unclear. The CDR3 totals 13 residues. V dropped 5 bases and J dropped 0 bases, with 8 bases sitting between them. In germline, CDR1 is MDHEN, CDR2 SYDVKM. The CDR3 DNA reads as TGTGCCAGCAGTACCCCGGGCTCCTACGAGCAGTACTTC. It is translated as CASSTPGSYEQYF.

As to this clone: Distinct nucleotide sequences in the sample also encode this CDR3. V is TRBV6-1 and J is TRBJ2-7; 9 bases line up with TRBD1. The germline CDR1 and CDR2 sequences are MNHNS and SASEGT. This CDR3 is built from 14 residues. V was clipped by 6 bases and J by 3 bases; unmatched bases: 6. CDR3: CASRGGTGSYEQYF. In DNA, the CDR3 is TGTGCCAGCAGGGGCGGGACAGGGAGCTACGAGCAGTACTTC.

The chain recombines TRBV30 with TRBJ1-1, with D possibly TRBD1 on 6 matching bases. With 4 bases removed from V and 6 bases from J, the gap between germline ends came to 9 bases. This CDR3 comprises 11 residues. CDR1 is GTSNPN and CDR2 is SVGIG in the germline V gene (reference sequence). The CDR3 protein is CAWKGVSEAFF. The CDR3 DNA follows: TGTGCCTGGAAGGGGGTATCTGAAGCTTTCTTT.

The rearrangement joins TRBV28 to TRBJ2-3, with a weak D call TRBD1 (5 bases). The V end was cut by 2 bases, the J end by 6 bases, with 15 bases between. From germline, CDR1 is MDHEN and CDR2 SYDVKM. This CDR3 is 15 amino acids long. The CDR3 reads CASSLTTALRDTQYF. The CDR3 bases are TGTGCCAGCAGTTTAACGACAGCCCTCAGGGATACGCAGTATTTT.

With regard to this clone: The same CDR3 is also encoded by other DNA sequences in this sample. The chain links TRBV25-1 to TRBJ1-3, with D tentatively TRBD1 (5 bases). CDR1 and CDR2 (germline): MGHDK, SYGVNS. The CDR3 consists of 15 residues. The V and J ends lost 1 base and 1 base respectively, with 8 bases between them. CDR3 loop: CASSEWGGSGNTIYF. The CDR3 DNA reads TGTGCCAGCAGTGAATGGGGGGGGTCTGGAAACACCATATATTTT.

The chain uses TRBV5-1 and TRBJ1-1; 9 bases match TRBD1. Looked up from germline, CDR1 is SGHRS and CDR2 is YFSETQ. V lost 3 bases to trimming and J lost 5 bases; unmatched junction nucleotides: 8. The CDR3 length is 15 residues. The CDR3 DNA sequence: TGCGCCAGCAGCTCCCAGGGACAGGGAGATACTGAAGCTTTCTTT. It encodes CASSSQGQGDTEAFF.

J is TRBJ2-7 and V is TRBV5-1; 11 nucleotides line up with TRBD1. There are 13 residues in the CDR3. In germline, CDR1 is SGHRS, CDR2 YFSETQ. J lost 5 bases, V lost 7 bases, and 5 bases had no gene match. CDR3 protein: CASSGQGGDEQYF. The CDR3 DNA reads as TGCGCCAGCTCGGGACAGGGGGGCGACGAGCAGTACTTC. The whole variable domain, filled in from reference TRBV5-1 and TRBJ2-7, reads KAGVTQTPRYLIKTRGQQVTLSCSPISGHRSVSWYQQTPGQGLQFLFEYFSETQRNKGNFPGRFSGRQFSNSRSEMNVSTLELGDSALYLCASSGQGGDEQYFGPGTRLTVT.

J is TRBJ1-6 and V is TRBV2, with D unclear. The CDR3 runs to 13 residues. Germline CDR1 SNHLY, CDR2 FYNNEI. Trimming took off 6 bases at V and 6 bases at J, with 9 bases between the two ends. The CDR3 spells CASRAGSNSPLHF. The CDR3 bases are TGTGCCAGCAGAGCCGGGTCTAATTCACCCCTCCACTTT.

The chain joins TRBV5-1 to TRBJ2-2, with 9 nucleotides matching TRBD1. The CDR3 contains 16 residues. Unmatched junction bases numbered 6, after V lost 2 bases and J lost 4 bases. CDR1 and CDR2 (germline): SGHRS, YFSETQ. The CDR3 is CASSLSGQGATGELFF. DNA for the CDR3: TGCGCCAGCAGCTTATCGGGACAGGGAGCCACCGGGGAGCTGTTTTTT.

This clone was counted between two and nine times. Other DNA sequences in the sample encode the same CDR3. The J gene is TRBJ1-1, the V gene TRBV19; 8 nucleotides align to TRBD1. CDR1 is LNHDA, CDR2 SQIVND, per germline (reference sequence). This CDR3 is 12 amino acids long. J was trimmed by 8 bases and V by 8 bases; bases with no gene match: 7. The CDR3 loop reads CASRGQGPEAFF. The CDR3 DNA is TGTGCCAGTCGTGGACAGGGACCCGAAGCTTTCTTT.

The rearrangement uses TRBV5-1 and TRBJ2-7; 9 positions agree with TRBD1. The germline V gene encodes CDR1 SGHRS and CDR2 YFSETQ. The CDR3 runs to 15 residues. V was pared by 2 bases and J by 7 bases, with 10 bases of the junction left unmatched. The CDR3 DNA is TGCGCCAGCAGCTTAACCCTGGACAGGGGTTGGGAGCAGTACTTC. This encodes CASSLTLDRGWEQYF. Filled out from reference TRBV5-1 and TRBJ2-7, the complete variable domain reads KAGVTQTPRYLIKTRGQQVTLSCSPISGHRSVSWYQQTPGQGLQFLFEYFSETQRNKGNFPGRFSGRQFSNSRSEMNVSTLELGDSALYLCASSLTLDRGWEQYFGPGTRLTVT.

The chain joins TRBV10-2 to TRBJ2-3, with a tentative D call TRBD2 (5 bases). This CDR3 is built from 14 residues. The V and J ends lost 7 bases and 6 bases respectively, with 17 bases between them. Germline CDR1 WSHSY, CDR2 SAAADI. The CDR3 region has the DNA TGCGCCAGCAAACCGGGAAGTTTACCCGATACGCAGTATTTT. Amino acid sequence: CASKPGSLPDTQYF.

J is TRBJ1-2 and V is TRBV6-5; D might be TRBD1 (5 bases). This CDR3 region has 11 residues. The V end was cut by 6 bases, the J end by 8 bases, with 10 bases between. Germline V lookup: CDR1 MNHEY, CDR2 SVGAGI. The CDR3 DNA sequence: TGTGCCAGCAGGGGGGGAGAGGGCTACACCTTC. It specifies CASRGGEGYTF.

This clone showed up just a few times. The CDR3 DNA reads as TGTGCCAGCTCGGGACAGAACACTGAAGCTTTCTTT. Its protein is CASSGQNTEAFF. The chain carries TRBV18 and TRBJ1-1, with TRBD1 as a possible D gene (6 bases). Trimming cost V 6 bases and J 1 base, with 6 bases left between them. This CDR3 has 12 residues. Germline V gene data show CDR1 as KGHSH and CDR2 as LQKENI.

The V and J genes are TRBV2 and TRBJ2-7; D might be TRBD1 or TRBD2, each matching 5 bases. With 6 bases removed from V and 0 bases from J, the gap between germline ends came to 24 bases. CDR1 is SNHLY, CDR2 FYNNEI, per germline. The CDR3 spans 18 residues. The CDR3 DNA follows: TGTGCCAGCAGAGCCGGGACCACCCTCTCTGATGTCTCCTACGAGCAGTACTTC. Its protein is CASRAGTTLSDVSYEQYF.